These 14 T cell receptor beta chains were sequenced from one sample in a study of OX40 agonist ivuxolimab in advanced cancers. Profiled with immunoSEQ multiplex PCR; TCRdb holds only in-frame clones, not every one. The table lists almost 65,000 clones, roughly 80% of them singletons. Sequences were derived from CD4+ or CD8+ T cells sorted from blood, sampled in a trial of the OX40 agonist ivuxolimab. The receptor set was obtained from an adult with an advanced solid tumor such as melanoma, head and neck, liver or kidney cancer.

This chain uses TRBV10-1 with TRBJ1-1; D is possibly TRBD1 (5 bases). V was shortened by 8 bases and J by 1 base, with 5 bases between the two germline ends. CDR1 and CDR2 from the germline V gene are WNHNN and SYGVQD (reference sequence). CDR3 length equals 11 residues. The CDR3 region has the DNA TGCGCCAGCCAGGGGAACACTGAAGCTTTCTTT. Translated, it gives CASQGNTEAFF.

This clone was seen only once. This chain uses TRBV25-1 with TRBJ2-3, with TRBD1 as a possible D gene (6 bases). CDR3 length equals 15 residues. V was shortened by 3 bases and J by 0 bases, with 10 bases between the two germline ends. Germline V gene data show CDR1 as MGHDK and CDR2 as SYGVNS. The DNA for the CDR3 is TGTGCCAGCAGTGACCCCGACAGGAGCACAGATACGCAGTATTTT. The encoded protein is CASSDPDRSTDTQYF. The variable domain in full, completed from reference TRBV25-1 and TRBJ2-3, reads EADIYQTPRYLVIGTGKKITLECSQTMGHDKMYWYQQDPGMELHLIHYSYGVNSTEKGDLSSESTVSRIRTEHFPLTLESARPSHTSQYLCASSDPDRSTDTQYFGPGTRLTVL.

The rearrangement uses TRBV2 and TRBJ2-2; 7 bases line up with TRBD1. After removal of 5 bases from V and 3 bases from J, the junction contained 9 bases not matched to a gene. CDR3 size: 16 residues. Per the germline V gene, CDR1 is SNHLY and CDR2 is FYNNEI. The CDR3 loop is CASSNYRGADTGELFF. Written as DNA, the CDR3 is TGTGCCAGCAGTAATTACAGGGGAGCGGACACCGGGGAGCTGTTTTTT.

The chain carries TRBV5-4 and TRBJ2-6; 9 nucleotides agree with TRBD1. Trimming removed 5 bases from V and 1 base from J; junction bases left unmatched: 7. The CDR3 runs 17 residues. Germline CDR1 is SGHNT and CDR2 is YYREEE (reference sequence). The CDR3 loop is CASSTGTGPSGANVLTF. DNA of the CDR3: TGTGCCAGCAGTACCGGGACAGGGCCATCTGGGGCCAACGTCCTGACTTTC.

The chain couples TRBV4-1 to TRBJ2-5; 11 bases line up with TRBD2. V was pared by 1 base and J by 4 bases, with 5 bases of the junction left unmatched. This CDR3 has 16 residues. CDR1 is MGHRA and CDR2 is YSYEKL in the germline V gene. The CDR3 DNA reads TGCGCCAGCAGCCAAGGGGATAGCGGGAGGGGAGAGACCCAGTACTTC. Protein: CASSQGDSGRGETQYF.

The gene calls are TRBV5-1 and TRBJ1-2, with 7 bases matching TRBD1. This CDR3 region has 17 residues. With 3 bases clipped from V and 1 base from J, the junction kept 12 bases outside the gene matches. From germline, CDR1 is SGHRS and CDR2 YFSETQ. The CDR3 loop reads CASSSTLRDSDNYGYTF. The CDR3, as DNA: TGCGCCAGCAGCTCCACCCTGAGGGACAGTGATAACTATGGCTACACCTTC.

This clone has more than one count but fewer than ten. The chain has TRBV7-8 and TRBJ2-7, with a possible D match to TRBD1 (6 bases). The V end lost 5 bases, the J end lost 2 bases, and 13 bases lay between the germline ends. Germline V lookup: CDR1 SGHVS, CDR2 FQNEAQ. The length of the CDR3 is 14 residues. CDR3 amino acids: CASSKRDTPYEQYF. The CDR3 DNA sequence: TGTGCCAGCAGCAAACGGGACACCCCCTACGAGCAGTACTTC.

V is TRBV5-1 and J is TRBJ2-3; the match to TRBD2 covers 8 bases. The CDR3 loop spans 13 amino acids. Germline CDR1 reads SGHRS; CDR2 reads YFSETQ. Losses at the gene ends were 1 base for V and 8 bases for J; bases not matched to a gene: 3. The CDR3 nucleotides read TGCGCCAGCAGCTTGCCGGGAGGGGTTACGCAGTATTTT. It yields the protein CASSLPGGVTQYF. Combining the CDR3 with reference TRBV5-1 and TRBJ2-3 gives the whole variable domain KAGVTQTPRYLIKTRGQQVTLSCSPISGHRSVSWYQQTPGQGLQFLFEYFSETQRNKGNFPGRFSGRQFSNSRSEMNVSTLELGDSALYLCASSLPGGVTQYFGPGTRLTVL.

This chain links TRBV19 with TRBJ1-5; tentatively, D is TRBD1 (6 bases). Germline-derived CDR1 and CDR2 are LNHDA and SQIVND (reference sequence). The CDR3 consists of 16 residues. The V end lost 5 bases, the J end lost 2 bases, and 16 bases lay between the germline ends. CDR3 nucleotide sequence: TGTGCCAGTAGTGGGGGCAGTAGGTTTGGCAATCAGCCCCAGCATTTT. Protein sequence: CASSGGSRFGNQPQHF.

The chain uses TRBV7-2 and TRBJ1-3; D call uncertain. V dropped 1 base and J dropped 2 bases, with 6 bases sitting between them. The germline V gene has CDR1 SGHTA and CDR2 FQGNSA. This CDR3 spans 14 amino acids. CDR3 in amino acids: CASSLGSAGNTIYF. In nucleotides, the CDR3 is TGTGCCAGCAGCTTAGGTAGCGCTGGAAACACCATATATTTT.

The rearrangement links TRBV29-1 to TRBJ2-5; no firm D call. The CDR3 consists of 11 residues. Germline loops: CDR1 SQVTM, CDR2 ANQGSEA. Trimming left V 6 bases short and J 7 bases short, with 12 bases between. The CDR3 DNA reads as TGCAGCGTCGAATCCACCGGGACCCAGTACTTC. This sequence encodes CSVESTGTQYF.

This clone has just one count. This sequence joins TRBV7-9 and TRBJ2-1, with a tentative D call TRBD1 (6 bases). The CDR3 has 17 amino acids. Trimming removed 2 bases at V and 7 bases at J, with 21 bases between. Germline-derived CDR1 and CDR2 are SEHNR and FQNEAQ (reference sequence). The CDR3 protein is CASSLSFRTVGWNEQFF. In DNA form, the CDR3 reads TGTGCCAGCAGCTTAAGTTTTCGGACAGTTGGTTGGAATGAGCAGTTCTTC.

The V and J genes are TRBV28 and TRBJ2-5; D is possibly TRBD1 or TRBD2 (5 bases each). In germline, CDR1 is MDHEN, CDR2 SYDVKM. CDR3 length equals 13 residues. V lost 3 bases to trimming and J lost 1 base, with 6 bases between them. CDR3 loop: CASSFGAQETQYF. The DNA for the CDR3 is TGTGCCAGCAGTTTCGGGGCCCAAGAGACCCAGTACTTC.

The chain has TRBV6-5 and TRBJ1-2; D is unclear. The germline CDR1 and CDR2 sequences are MNHEY and SVGAGI. The CDR3 is made up of 14 amino acids. The V end lost 0 bases, the J end lost 5 bases, and 10 bases lay between the germline ends. CDR3 DNA sequence: TGTGCCAGCAGTTACTCAGGGTCACCATATGGCTACACCTTC. This gives the protein CASSYSGSPYGYTF.